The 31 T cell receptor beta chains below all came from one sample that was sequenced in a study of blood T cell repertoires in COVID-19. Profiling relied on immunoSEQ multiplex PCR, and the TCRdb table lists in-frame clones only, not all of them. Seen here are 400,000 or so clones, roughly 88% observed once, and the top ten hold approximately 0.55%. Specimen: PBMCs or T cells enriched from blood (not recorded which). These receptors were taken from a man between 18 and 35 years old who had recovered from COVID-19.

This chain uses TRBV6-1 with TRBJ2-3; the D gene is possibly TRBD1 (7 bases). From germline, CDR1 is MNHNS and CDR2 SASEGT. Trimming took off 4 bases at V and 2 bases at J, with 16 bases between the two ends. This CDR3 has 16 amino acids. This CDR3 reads CASSARQGGPTDTQYF. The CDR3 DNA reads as TGTGCCAGCAGTGCCCGACAGGGAGGTCCCACAGATACGCAGTATTTT.

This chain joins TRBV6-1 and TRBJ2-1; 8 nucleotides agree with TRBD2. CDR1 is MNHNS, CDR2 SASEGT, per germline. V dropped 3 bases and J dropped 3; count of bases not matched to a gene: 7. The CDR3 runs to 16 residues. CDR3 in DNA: TGTGCCAGCAGTGACCTGAGCGGGAGTAACTACAATGAGCAGTTCTTC. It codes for CASSDLSGSNYNEQFF.

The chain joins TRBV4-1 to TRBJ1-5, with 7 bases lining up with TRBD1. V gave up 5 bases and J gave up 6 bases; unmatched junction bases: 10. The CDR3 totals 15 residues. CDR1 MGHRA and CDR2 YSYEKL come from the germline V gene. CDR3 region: CASSDVRGGVQPQHF. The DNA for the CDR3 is TGCGCCAGCAGCGACGTTCGAGGGGGCGTTCAGCCCCAGCATTTT.

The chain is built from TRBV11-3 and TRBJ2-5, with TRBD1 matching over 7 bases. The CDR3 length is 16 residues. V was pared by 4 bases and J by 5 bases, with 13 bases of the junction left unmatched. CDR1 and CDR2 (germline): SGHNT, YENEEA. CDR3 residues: CASSSHLTGDHETQYF. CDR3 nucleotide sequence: TGTGCCAGCAGCTCCCACCTCACAGGGGATCATGAGACCCAGTACTTC.

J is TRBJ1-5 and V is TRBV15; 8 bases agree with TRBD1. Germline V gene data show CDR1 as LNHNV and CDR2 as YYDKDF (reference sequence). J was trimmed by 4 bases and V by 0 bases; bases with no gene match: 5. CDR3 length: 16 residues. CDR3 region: CATSRDLDRDNQPQHF. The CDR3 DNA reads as TGTGCCACCAGCAGAGATTTGGACAGGGATAATCAGCCCCAGCATTTT. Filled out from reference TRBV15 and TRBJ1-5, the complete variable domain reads DAMVIQNPRYQVTQFGKPVTLSCSQTLNHNVMYWYQQKSSQAPKLLFHYYDKDFNNEADTPDNFQSRRPNTSFCFLDIRSPGLGDTAMYLCATSRDLDRDNQPQHFGDGTRLSIL.

CDR3 nucleotides: TGTGCCACCAGTAGCGGGAGCTTAGATACGCAGTATTTT. Amino acid sequence: CATSSGSLDTQYF. The rearrangement uses TRBV24-1 and TRBJ2-3; 8 bases match TRBD2. With 6 bases clipped from V and 5 bases from J, the junction kept 3 bases outside the gene matches. The CDR3 contains 13 residues. Germline V gene lookup returns CDR1 KGHDR and CDR2 SFDVKD.

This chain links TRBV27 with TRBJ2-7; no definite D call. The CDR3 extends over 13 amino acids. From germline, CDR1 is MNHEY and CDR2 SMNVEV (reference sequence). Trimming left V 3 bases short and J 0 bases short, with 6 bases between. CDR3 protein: CASSFIPSYEQYF. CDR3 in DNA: TGTGCCAGCAGTTTCATCCCCTCCTACGAGCAGTACTTC.

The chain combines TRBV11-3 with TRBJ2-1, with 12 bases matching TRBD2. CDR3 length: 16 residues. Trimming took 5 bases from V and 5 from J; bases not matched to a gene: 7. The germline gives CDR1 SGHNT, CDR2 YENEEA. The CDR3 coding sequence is TGTGCCAGCAGCAGCAGAGGACTAGCGGGAAACAATGAGCAGTTCTTC. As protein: CASSSRGLAGNNEQFF.

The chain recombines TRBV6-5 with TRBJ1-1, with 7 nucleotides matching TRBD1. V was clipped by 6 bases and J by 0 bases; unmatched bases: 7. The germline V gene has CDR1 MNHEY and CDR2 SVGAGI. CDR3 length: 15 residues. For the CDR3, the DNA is TGTGCCAGCAGGCCTGACAGGGCCTTGAACACTGAAGCTTTCTTT. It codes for CASRPDRALNTEAFF.

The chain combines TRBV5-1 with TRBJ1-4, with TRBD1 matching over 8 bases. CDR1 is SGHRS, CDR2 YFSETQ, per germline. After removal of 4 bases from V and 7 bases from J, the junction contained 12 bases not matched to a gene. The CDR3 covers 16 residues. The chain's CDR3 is CASSGQSNTGGEKLFF. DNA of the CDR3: TGCGCCAGCAGCGGACAGTCCAACACAGGGGGTGAAAAACTGTTTTTT.

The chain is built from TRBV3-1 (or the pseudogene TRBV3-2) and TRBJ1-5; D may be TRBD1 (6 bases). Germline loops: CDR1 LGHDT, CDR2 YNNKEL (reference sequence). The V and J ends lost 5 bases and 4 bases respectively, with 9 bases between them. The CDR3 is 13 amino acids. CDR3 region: CASSWTANQPQHF. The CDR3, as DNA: TGTGCCAGCAGCTGGACAGCTAATCAGCCCCAGCATTTT.

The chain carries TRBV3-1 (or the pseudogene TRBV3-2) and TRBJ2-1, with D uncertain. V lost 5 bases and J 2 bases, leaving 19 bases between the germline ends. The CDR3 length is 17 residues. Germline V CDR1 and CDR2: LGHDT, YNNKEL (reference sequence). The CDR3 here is CASSSTLVGVTYNEQFF. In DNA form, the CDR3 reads TGTGCCAGCAGCTCCACGCTTGTGGGCGTCACCTACAATGAGCAGTTCTTC.

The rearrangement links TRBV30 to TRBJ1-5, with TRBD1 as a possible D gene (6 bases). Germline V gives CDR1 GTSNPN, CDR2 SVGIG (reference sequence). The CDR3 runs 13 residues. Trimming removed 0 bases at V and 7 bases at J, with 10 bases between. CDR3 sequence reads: CAWSVGRGQPQHF. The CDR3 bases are TGTGCCTGGAGTGTAGGCAGGGGACAGCCCCAGCATTTT.

The CDR3 sequence: CASSLFAGGGEAFF. DNA for the CDR3: TGCGCCAGCAGCTTGTTTGCAGGGGGCGGTGAAGCTTTCTTT. V is TRBV5-1 and J is TRBJ1-1, with 8 bases identical to TRBD1. J was trimmed by 7 bases and V by 1 base; bases with no gene match: 6. CDR1 is SGHRS, CDR2 YFSETQ, per germline. The CDR3 totals 14 residues.

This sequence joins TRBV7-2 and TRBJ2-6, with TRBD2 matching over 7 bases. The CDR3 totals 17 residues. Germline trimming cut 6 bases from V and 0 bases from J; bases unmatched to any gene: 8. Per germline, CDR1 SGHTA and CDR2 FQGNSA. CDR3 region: CASRPWEGSSGANVLTF. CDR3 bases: TGTGCCAGCAGACCCTGGGAGGGCAGCTCTGGGGCCAACGTCCTGACTTTC.

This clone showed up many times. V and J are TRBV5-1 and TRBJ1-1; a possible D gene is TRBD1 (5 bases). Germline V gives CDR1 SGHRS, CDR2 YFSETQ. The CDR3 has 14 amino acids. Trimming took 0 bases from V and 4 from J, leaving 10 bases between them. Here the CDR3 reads CASSLGWGSTEAFF. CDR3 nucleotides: TGCGCCAGCAGCTTGGGGTGGGGCAGCACTGAAGCTTTCTTT.

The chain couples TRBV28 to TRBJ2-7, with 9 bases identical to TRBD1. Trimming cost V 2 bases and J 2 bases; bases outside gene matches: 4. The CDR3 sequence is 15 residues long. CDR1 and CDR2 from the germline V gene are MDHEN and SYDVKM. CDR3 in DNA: TGTGCCAGCAGTTTACTAGGGACAGGGCCCTACGAGCAGTACTTC. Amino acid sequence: CASSLLGTGPYEQYF.

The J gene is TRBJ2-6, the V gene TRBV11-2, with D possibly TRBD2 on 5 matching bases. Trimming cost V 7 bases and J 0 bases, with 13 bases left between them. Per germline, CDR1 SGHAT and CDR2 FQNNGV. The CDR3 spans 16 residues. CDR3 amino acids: CASTLGEISGANVLTF. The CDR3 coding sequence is TGTGCCAGCACCCTGGGAGAGATCTCTGGGGCCAACGTCCTGACTTTC.

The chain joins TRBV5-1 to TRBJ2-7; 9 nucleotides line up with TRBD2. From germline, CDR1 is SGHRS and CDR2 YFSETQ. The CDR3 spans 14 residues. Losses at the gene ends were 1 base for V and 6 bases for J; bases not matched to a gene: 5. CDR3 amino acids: CASSLPLAGTEQYF. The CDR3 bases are TGCGCCAGCAGCTTGCCCCTAGCGGGGACCGAGCAGTACTTC.

CDR3 bases: TGTGCCAGCAGTTCGAGTAGCAATCAGCCCCAGCATTTT. It specifies CASSSSSNQPQHF. V gene TRBV27 combines with J gene TRBJ1-5; D not resolved. CDR3 size: 13 residues. Trimming removed 4 bases from V and 0 bases from J, with 4 bases in between. The V gene's germline CDR1 is MNHEY and CDR2 SMNVEV (reference sequence).

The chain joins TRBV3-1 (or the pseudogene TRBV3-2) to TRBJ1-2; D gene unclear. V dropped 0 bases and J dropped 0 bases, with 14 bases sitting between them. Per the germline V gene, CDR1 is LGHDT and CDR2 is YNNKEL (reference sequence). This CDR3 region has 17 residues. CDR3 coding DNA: TGTGCCAGCAGCCAAGAGGCCCGGGTCTCAGCTAACTATGGCTACACCTTC. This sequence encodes CASSQEARVSANYGYTF.

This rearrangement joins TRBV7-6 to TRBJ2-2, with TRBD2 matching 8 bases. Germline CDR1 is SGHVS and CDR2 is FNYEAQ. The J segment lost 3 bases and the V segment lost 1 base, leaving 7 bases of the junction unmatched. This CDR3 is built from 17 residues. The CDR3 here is CASSLDDGSGDTGELFF. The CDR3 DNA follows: TGTGCCAGCAGCTTAGATGATGGTAGCGGGGACACCGGGGAGCTGTTTTTT. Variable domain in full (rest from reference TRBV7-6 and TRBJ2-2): GAGVSQSPRYKVTKRGQDVALRCDPISGHVSLYWYRQALGQGPEFLTYFNYEAQQDKSGLPNDRFSAERPEGSISTLTIQRTEQRDSAMYRCASSLDDGSGDTGELFFGEGSRLTVL.

The CDR3 reads CASSQLAGALHNEQFF. The CDR3 nucleotides read TGTGCCAGCAGCCAGTTAGCGGGCGCCCTTCACAATGAGCAGTTCTTC. The chain employs TRBV11-2 and TRBJ2-1; TRBD2 agrees at 7 bases. CDR3 length: 16 residues. V shed 5 bases, J shed 5 bases, and the junction held 12 bases outside the gene matches. Germline V CDR1 and CDR2: SGHAT, FQNNGV.

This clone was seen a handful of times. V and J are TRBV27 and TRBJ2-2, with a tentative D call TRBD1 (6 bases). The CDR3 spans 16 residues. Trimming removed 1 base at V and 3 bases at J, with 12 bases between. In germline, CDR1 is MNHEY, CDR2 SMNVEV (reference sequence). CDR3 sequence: CASSLLSRGDTGELFF. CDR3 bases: TGTGCCAGCAGTTTATTAAGCAGGGGTGACACCGGGGAGCTGTTTTTT.

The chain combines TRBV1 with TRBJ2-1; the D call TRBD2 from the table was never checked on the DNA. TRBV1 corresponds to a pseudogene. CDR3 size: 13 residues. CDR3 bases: TGCACCAGCAGCCCCCCTAGGAACAATGAGCAGTTCTTC. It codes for CTSSPPRNNEQFF.

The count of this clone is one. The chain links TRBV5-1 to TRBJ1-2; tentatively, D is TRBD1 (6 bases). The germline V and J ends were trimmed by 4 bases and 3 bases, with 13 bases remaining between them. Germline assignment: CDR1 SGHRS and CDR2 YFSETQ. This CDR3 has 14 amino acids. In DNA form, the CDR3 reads TGCGCCAGCAGCAGTGAAGGGGGACACTATGGCTACACCTTC. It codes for CASSSEGGHYGYTF.

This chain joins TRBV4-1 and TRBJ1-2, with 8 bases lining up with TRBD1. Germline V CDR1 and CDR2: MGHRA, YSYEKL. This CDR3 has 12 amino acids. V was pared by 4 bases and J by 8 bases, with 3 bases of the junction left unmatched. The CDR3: CASSPGGWGYTF. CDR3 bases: TGCGCCAGCAGCCCAGGGGGCTGGGGCTACACCTTC.

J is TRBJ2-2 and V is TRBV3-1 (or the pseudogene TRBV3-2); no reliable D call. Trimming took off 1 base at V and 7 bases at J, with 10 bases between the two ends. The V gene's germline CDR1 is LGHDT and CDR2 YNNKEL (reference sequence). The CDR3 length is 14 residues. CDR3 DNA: TGTGCCAGCAGCCAAGCACTGGAGAACGGGGAGCTGTTTTTT. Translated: CASSQALENGELFF.

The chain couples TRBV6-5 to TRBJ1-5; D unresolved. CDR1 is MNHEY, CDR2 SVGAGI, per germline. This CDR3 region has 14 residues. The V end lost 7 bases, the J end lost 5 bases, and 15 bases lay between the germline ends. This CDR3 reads CASIGGIGDQPQHF. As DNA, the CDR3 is TGTGCCAGCATAGGTGGTATAGGAGATCAGCCCCAGCATTTT.

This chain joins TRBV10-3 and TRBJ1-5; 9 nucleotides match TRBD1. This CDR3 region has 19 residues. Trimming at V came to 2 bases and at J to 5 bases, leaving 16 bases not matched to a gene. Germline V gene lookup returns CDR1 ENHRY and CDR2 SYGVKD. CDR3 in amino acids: CAISETLSNRRTGDQPQHF. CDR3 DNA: TGTGCCATCAGTGAGACTCTTTCCAACCGGAGGACAGGGGATCAGCCCCAGCATTTT.

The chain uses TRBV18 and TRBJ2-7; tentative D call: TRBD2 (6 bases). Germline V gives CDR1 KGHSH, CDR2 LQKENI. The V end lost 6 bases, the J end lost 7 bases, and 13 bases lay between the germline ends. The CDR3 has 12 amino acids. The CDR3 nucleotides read TGTGCCAGCTCCCCCTGGGGAGGAGAGCAGTACTTC. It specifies CASSPWGGEQYF.